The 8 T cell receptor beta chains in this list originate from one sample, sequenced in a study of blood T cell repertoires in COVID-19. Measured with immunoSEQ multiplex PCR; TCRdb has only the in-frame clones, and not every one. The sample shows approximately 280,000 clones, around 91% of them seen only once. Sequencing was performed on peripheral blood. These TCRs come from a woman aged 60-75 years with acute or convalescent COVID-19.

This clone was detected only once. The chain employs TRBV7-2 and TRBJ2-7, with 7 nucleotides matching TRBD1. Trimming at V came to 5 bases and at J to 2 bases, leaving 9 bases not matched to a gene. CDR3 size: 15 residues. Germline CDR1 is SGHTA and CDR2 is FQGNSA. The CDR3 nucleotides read TGTGCCAGCAGCATCTACAGGGGTAGGACCTACGAGCAGTACTTC. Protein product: CASSIYRGRTYEQYF.

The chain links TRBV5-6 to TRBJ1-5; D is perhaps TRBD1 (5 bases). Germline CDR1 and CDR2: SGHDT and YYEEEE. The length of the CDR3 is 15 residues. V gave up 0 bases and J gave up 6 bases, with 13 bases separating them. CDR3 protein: CASSLGGRAIQPQHF. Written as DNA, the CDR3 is TGTGCCAGCAGCTTGGGGGGCAGGGCGATTCAGCCCCAGCATTTT.

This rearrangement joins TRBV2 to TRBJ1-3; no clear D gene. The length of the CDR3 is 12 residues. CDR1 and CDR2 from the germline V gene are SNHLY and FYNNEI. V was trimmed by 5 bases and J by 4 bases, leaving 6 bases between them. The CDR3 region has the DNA TGTGCCAGCAGTCCGAGCGGAAACACCATATATTTT. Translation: CASSPSGNTIYF.

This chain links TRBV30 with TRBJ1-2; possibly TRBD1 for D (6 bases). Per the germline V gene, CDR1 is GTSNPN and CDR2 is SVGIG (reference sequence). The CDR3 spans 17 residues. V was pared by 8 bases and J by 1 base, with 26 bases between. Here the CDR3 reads CAGGYGVGARDNYGYTF. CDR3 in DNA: TGTGCCGGGGGCTATGGCGTGGGCGCGCGTGATAACTATGGCTACACCTTC. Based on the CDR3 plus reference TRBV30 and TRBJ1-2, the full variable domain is SQTIHQWPATLVQPVGSPLSLECTVEGTSNPNLYWYRQAAGRGLQLLFYSVGIGQISSEVPQNLSASRPQDRQFILSSKKLLLSDSGFYLCAGGYGVGARDNYGYTFGSGTRLTVV.

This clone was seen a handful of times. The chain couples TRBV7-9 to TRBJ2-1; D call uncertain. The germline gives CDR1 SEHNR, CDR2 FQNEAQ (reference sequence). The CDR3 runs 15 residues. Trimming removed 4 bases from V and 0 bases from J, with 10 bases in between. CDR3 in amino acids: CASSSGPSSYNEQFF. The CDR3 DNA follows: TGTGCCAGCAGCTCAGGCCCGAGCTCCTACAATGAGCAGTTCTTC.

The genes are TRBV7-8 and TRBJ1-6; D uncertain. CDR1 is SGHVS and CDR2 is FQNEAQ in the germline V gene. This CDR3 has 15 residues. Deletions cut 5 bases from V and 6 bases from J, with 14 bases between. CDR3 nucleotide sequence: TGTGCCAGCAGCCCGCCACCCGAGGGTAATTCACCCCTCCACTTT. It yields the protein CASSPPPEGNSPLHF.

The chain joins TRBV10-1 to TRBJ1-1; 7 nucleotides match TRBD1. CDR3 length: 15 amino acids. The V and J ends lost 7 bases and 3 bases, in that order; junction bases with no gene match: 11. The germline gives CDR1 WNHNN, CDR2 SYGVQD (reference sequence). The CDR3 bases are TGCGCCAGCAAGGCCGACAGGGAAAAAGACACTGAAGCTTTCTTT. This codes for CASKADREKDTEAFF.

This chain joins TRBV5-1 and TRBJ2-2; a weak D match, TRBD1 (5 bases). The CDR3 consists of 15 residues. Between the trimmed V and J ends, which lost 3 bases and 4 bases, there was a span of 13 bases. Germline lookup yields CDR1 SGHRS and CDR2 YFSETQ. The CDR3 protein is CASSSPGLFTGELFF. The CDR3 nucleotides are TGCGCCAGCAGCTCCCCAGGGCTGTTCACCGGGGAGCTGTTTTTT.